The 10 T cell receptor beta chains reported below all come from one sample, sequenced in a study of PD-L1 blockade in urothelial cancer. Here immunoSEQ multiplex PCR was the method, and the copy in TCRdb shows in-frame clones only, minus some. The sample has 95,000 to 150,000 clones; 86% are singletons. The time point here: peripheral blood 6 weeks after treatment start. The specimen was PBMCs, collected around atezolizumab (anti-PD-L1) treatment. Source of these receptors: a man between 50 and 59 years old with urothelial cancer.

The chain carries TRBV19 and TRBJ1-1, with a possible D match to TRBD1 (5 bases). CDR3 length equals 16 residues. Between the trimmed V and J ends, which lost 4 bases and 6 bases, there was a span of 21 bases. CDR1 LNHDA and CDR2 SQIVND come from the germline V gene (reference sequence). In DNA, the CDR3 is TGTGCCAGTAGTAGGGGGTTTGGGGGAGGGATCGCTGAAGCTTTCTTT. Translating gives CASSRGFGGGIAEAFF.

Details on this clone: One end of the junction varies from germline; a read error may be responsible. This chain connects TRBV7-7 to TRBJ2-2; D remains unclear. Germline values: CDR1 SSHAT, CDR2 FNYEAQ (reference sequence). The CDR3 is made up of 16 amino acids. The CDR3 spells CASSAYTAPRTGELFF. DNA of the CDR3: TGTGCTAGCAGCGCCTACACGGCCCCGAGGACCGGGGAGCTGTTTTTT.

The CDR3, as DNA: TGTGCCAGCAGCTTCCATGGACAGGGGGGGAATCAGCCCCAGCATTTT. Translated: CASSFHGQGGNQPQHF. The chain couples TRBV7-9 to TRBJ1-5; 10 nucleotides line up with TRBD1. V lost 3 bases to trimming and J lost 4 bases; unmatched junction nucleotides: 6. Germline values: CDR1 SEHNR, CDR2 FQNEAQ (reference sequence). CDR3 length: 16 residues.

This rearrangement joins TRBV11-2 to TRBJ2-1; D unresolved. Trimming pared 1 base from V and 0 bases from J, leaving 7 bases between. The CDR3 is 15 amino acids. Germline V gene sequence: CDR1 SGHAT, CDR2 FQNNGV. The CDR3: CASSLAGTSYNEQFF. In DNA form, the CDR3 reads TGTGCCAGCAGCTTAGCGGGTACCTCCTACAATGAGCAGTTCTTC.

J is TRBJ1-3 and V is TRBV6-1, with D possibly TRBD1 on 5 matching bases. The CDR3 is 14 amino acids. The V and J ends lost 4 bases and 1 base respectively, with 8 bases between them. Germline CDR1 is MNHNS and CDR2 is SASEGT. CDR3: CASSGRGSGNTIYF. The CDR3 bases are TGTGCCAGCAGTGGTAGGGGTTCTGGAAACACCATATATTTT.

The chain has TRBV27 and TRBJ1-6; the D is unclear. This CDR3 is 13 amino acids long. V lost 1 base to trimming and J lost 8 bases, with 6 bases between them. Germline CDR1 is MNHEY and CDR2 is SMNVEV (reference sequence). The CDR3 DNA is TGTGCCAGCAGTTTATTCGGGGATTCACCCCTCCACTTT. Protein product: CASSLFGDSPLHF.

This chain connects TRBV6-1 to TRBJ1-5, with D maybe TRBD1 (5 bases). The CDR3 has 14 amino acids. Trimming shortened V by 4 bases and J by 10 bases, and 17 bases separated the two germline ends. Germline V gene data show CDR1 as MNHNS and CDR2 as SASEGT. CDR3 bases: TGTGCCAGCAGTGCGGAAATCAGGGTCCAACCCCAGCATTTT. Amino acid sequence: CASSAEIRVQPQHF.

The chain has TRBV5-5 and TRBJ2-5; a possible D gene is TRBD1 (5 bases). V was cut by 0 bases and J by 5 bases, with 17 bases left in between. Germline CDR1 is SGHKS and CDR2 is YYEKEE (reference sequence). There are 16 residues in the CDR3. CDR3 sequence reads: CASSLEGQGALETQYF. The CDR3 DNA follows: TGTGCCAGCAGCTTGGAAGGGCAGGGTGCGTTGGAGACCCAGTACTTC.

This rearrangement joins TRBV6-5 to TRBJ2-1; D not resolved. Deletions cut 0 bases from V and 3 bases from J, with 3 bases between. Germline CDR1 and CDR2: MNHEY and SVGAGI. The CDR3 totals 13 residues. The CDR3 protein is CASSYSVYNEQFF. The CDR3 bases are TGTGCCAGCAGTTACTCCGTCTACAATGAGCAGTTCTTC.

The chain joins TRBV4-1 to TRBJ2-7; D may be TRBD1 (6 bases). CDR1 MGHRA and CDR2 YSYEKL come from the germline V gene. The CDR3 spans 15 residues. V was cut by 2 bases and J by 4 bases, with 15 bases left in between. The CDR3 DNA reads TGCGCCAGCAGCCAACTCGCCGGGACAAGTTACGAGCAGTACTTC. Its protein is CASSQLAGTSYEQYF.